This record covers a single TCR beta chain. Using immunoSEQ multiplex PCR, the repertoire was profiled, and TCRdb retains in-frame clones only, with some absent. Of about 50,000 clones listed, over 85% were seen once; the top ten hold 17%. This entry belongs to a study of siplizumab effects on memory and regulatory T cells. This clonotype was obtained from a human donor in good health. Sequencing was performed on CD8+ T cells sorted from blood.

The CDR3 DNA reads TGTGCCAGCAGCTTTTACCGGGACAGGGAGACTGAAGCTTTCTTT. This translates into CASSFYRDRETEAFF. The chain couples TRBV5-5 to TRBJ1-1; 9 bases are shared with TRBD1. The J segment lost 5 bases and the V segment lost 2 bases, leaving 7 bases of the junction unmatched. The CDR3 has 15 amino acids. Germline CDR1 is SGHKS and CDR2 is YYEKEE (reference sequence).